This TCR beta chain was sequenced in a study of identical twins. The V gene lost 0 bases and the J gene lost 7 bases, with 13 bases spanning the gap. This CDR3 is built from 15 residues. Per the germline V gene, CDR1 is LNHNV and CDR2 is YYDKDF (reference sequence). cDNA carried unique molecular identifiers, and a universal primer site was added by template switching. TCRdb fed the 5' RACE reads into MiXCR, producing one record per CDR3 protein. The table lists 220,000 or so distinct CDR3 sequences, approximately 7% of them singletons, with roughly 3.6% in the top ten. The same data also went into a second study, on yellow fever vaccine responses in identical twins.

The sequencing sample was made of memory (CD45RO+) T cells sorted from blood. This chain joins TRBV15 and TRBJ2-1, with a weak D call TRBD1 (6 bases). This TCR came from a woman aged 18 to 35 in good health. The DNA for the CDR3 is TGTGCCACCAGCAGAGATAGGGGGAATGGGAATGAGCAGTTCTTC. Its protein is CATSRDRGNGNEQFF.